The clone carrying this TCR beta chain occurred once. This sample is drawn from a study of blood T cell repertoires in COVID-19. Measured with immunoSEQ multiplex PCR; TCRdb has only the in-frame clones, and not every one. The sample shows some 180,000 clones, around 90% of them seen only once. This CDR3 has 14 amino acids. Germline CDR1 is LGHNA and CDR2 is YNFKEQ. With V trimmed by 4 bases and J by 5 bases, 7 bases remained unmatched. The rearrangement uses TRBV4-2 and TRBJ2-7; TRBD2 matches at 8 bases. The sequence was obtained from a man aged 50 or older with acute or convalescent COVID-19. The source material was peripheral blood. This CDR3 is CASSPRLATNEQYF. The CDR3, as DNA: TGTGCCAGCAGCCCCCGACTAGCGACGAACGAGCAGTACTTC.